Below, one T cell receptor (beta chain) is given with its context. The sample comes from a study of blood T cell repertoires in COVID-19. For the study at large: Samples came from the United States, Italy and Spain, spanning acute and convalescent COVID-19. From T cells, B-cell-depleted T cells, or PBMCs came the material, which was cDNA or gDNA.

Original processing methods: Reference gene primer amplification yielded estimated nucleated cell counts. Some clones are missing from TCRdb's copy, which holds only in-frame ones; the method was immunoSEQ multiplex PCR. From that table come the V and J calls and clone size; the DNA was used to work out D and trimming. The sample includes a few hundred thousand clones, roughly 88% of them seen just once. CDR1 is SGHRS, CDR2 YFSETQ, per germline. The CDR3 is made up of 13 amino acids. Trimming left V 3 bases short and J 11 bases short, with 17 bases between. This chain links TRBV5-1 with TRBJ1-1; D is uncertain. Sequencing input: peripheral blood. The receptor was isolated from a woman in her 30s with active or convalescent COVID-19. CDR3 sequence (DNA): TGCGCCAGCAGCTGGCGGGGAGGCGAAATGGCTTTCTTT. Translated: CASSWRGGEMAFF.